A selection of T cell receptor beta chains follows, all from one sample in a study of blood T cells in healthy people across ages. TCRdb fed the 5' RACE reads into MiXCR, producing one record per CDR3 protein. The profile shows roughly 900,000 distinct CDR3 sequences, under 30% of them singletons. Sequencing was carried out using blood. The receptors come from an elderly woman in good health. The CDR3 runs from the conserved cysteine through the conserved F or W. Each record gives: V gene, clone size, D gene, J gene, CDR3 DNA, CDR3 protein. A D gene is named only where the DNA matches it firmly. Rows may omit the clone size; those that give it use once, few, many or a size class.

v_call: TRBV12-3/TRBV12-4; clone_size: many; d_call: -; j_call: TRBJ2-5; cdr3_nt: TGTGCCAGCAGCCTACGGGGAGGAGAGACCCAGTACTTC; cdr3_aa: CASSLRGGETQYF
v_call: TRBV5-1; clone_size: -; d_call: TRBD1; j_call: TRBJ2-1; cdr3_nt: TGCGCCAGCAGCTTGAACAGGGGAAGCAATGAGCAGTTCTTC; cdr3_aa: CASSLNRGSNEQFF
v_call: TRBV4-2; clone_size: few; d_call: -; j_call: TRBJ1-4; cdr3_nt: TGTGCCAGCAGTCCGATGGGGGAGGGGAATGAAAAACTGTTTTTT; cdr3_aa: CASSPMGEGNEKLFF
v_call: TRBV20-1; clone_size: few; d_call: TRBD1; j_call: TRBJ1-4; cdr3_nt: TGCAGTGCTACGCAGGGGGGGGCTACTAATGAAAAACTGTTTTTT; cdr3_aa: CSATQGGATNEKLFF
v_call: TRBV5-1; clone_size: few; d_call: TRBD2; j_call: TRBJ2-3; cdr3_nt: TGCGCCAGCAGCTCGTGGACTAGCGGGGGGCCCGATACGCAGTATTTT; cdr3_aa: CASSSWTSGGPDTQYF
v_call: TRBV4-3; clone_size: -; d_call: -; j_call: TRBJ1-4; cdr3_nt: TGCGCCAGCAGCCAAGATCCGCGGGGGACAACTAATGAAAAACTGTTTTTT; cdr3_aa: CASSQDPRGTTNEKLFF
v_call: TRBV6-1; clone_size: many; d_call: -; j_call: TRBJ2-7; cdr3_nt: TGTGCCAGCAGTGAAAGTGGGACCTGGGGGAGCTCCTACGAGCAGTACTTC; cdr3_aa: CASSESGTWGSSYEQYF
v_call: TRBV7-2; clone_size: -; d_call: -; j_call: TRBJ2-7; cdr3_nt: TGTGCCAGCAGCTTAGTTGCGGTGGGGGATCTCTACGAGCAGTACTTC; cdr3_aa: CASSLVAVGDLYEQYF
v_call: TRBV3-1; clone_size: -; d_call: TRBD2; j_call: TRBJ2-1; cdr3_nt: TGTGCCAGCAGCTTCCGGGACTACTACAATGAGCAGTTCTTC; cdr3_aa: CASSFRDYYNEQFF
v_call: TRBV20-1; clone_size: -; d_call: -; j_call: TRBJ2-7; cdr3_nt: TGCAGTGCTAGTGACCTCAGGGACTCCCATGCCTACGAGCAGTACTTC; cdr3_aa: CSASDLRDSHAYEQYF
v_call: TRBV20-1; clone_size: few; d_call: TRBD1; j_call: TRBJ2-1; cdr3_nt: TGCAGTGCTGGGACAGGGAACTACAATGAGCAGTTCTTC; cdr3_aa: CSAGTGNYNEQFF
v_call: TRBV11-2; clone_size: many; d_call: TRBD1; j_call: TRBJ2-5; cdr3_nt: TGTGCCAGCAGCTTAGGACAGGGGTCAGAAGAGACCCAGTACTTC; cdr3_aa: CASSLGQGSEETQYF
v_call: TRBV12-3/TRBV12-4; clone_size: few; d_call: -; j_call: TRBJ1-1; cdr3_nt: TGTGCCAGCAGTTTAAGTCTAGTCGAAGCTTTCTTT; cdr3_aa: CASSLSLVEAFF
v_call: TRBV2; clone_size: -; d_call: TRBD1; j_call: TRBJ2-7; cdr3_nt: TGTGCCAGCAGTGGGACAGGGAGCATTTCCTACGAGCAGTACTTC; cdr3_aa: CASSGTGSISYEQYF
v_call: TRBV12-3/TRBV12-4; clone_size: -; d_call: TRBD2; j_call: TRBJ2-3; cdr3_nt: TGTGCCAGCAGTCCCGGGACTAGAGGGTTCGCAGATACGCAGTATTTT; cdr3_aa: CASSPGTRGFADTQYF
v_call: TRBV5-1; clone_size: -; d_call: -; j_call: TRBJ1-4; cdr3_nt: TGCGCCAGCAGTGGAGGGACTAATGATAAACTGTTTTTT; cdr3_aa: CASSGGTNDKLFF
v_call: TRBV18; clone_size: few; d_call: -; j_call: TRBJ2-6; cdr3_nt: TGTGCCAGCTCACACAGCGGGACAGCACGAAGCTCTGGGGCCAACGTCCTGACTTTC; cdr3_aa: CASSHSGTARSSGANVLTF
v_call: TRBV6-5; clone_size: -; d_call: -; j_call: TRBJ2-1; cdr3_nt: TGTGCCAGCAGCTCGCCGCGGAGGCCAGGAAGGTTCTTC; cdr3_aa: CASSSPRRPGRFF
v_call: TRBV12-3/TRBV12-4; clone_size: -; d_call: -; j_call: TRBJ1-5; cdr3_nt: TGTGCCAGCAGTTTCGGCAGGGGCATTCAGCCCCAGCATTTT; cdr3_aa: CASSFGRGIQPQHF
v_call: TRBV3-1; clone_size: many; d_call: TRBD2; j_call: TRBJ2-7; cdr3_nt: TGTGCCAGCAGCCAGCGGGGGGACCTATCCTACGAGCAGTACTTC; cdr3_aa: CASSQRGDLSYEQYF
v_call: TRBV7-2; clone_size: -; d_call: TRBD1; j_call: TRBJ1-1; cdr3_nt: TGTGCCAGCAGCTTAGGGTGGACAGGGAACACTGAAGCTTTCTTT; cdr3_aa: CASSLGWTGNTEAFF
v_call: TRBV9; clone_size: many; d_call: TRBD2; j_call: TRBJ2-1; cdr3_nt: TGTGCCAGCAGCGTAGGAACTAGCGGGGGTCACAGAGGCTCCTACAATGAGCAGTTCTTC; cdr3_aa: CASSVGTSGGHRGSYNEQFF
v_call: TRBV7-2; clone_size: many; d_call: -; j_call: TRBJ1-6; cdr3_nt: TGTGCCAGCAGCCCCAGGGAGTATAATTCACCCCTCCACTTT; cdr3_aa: CASSPREYNSPLHF
v_call: TRBV5-4; clone_size: few; d_call: TRBD2; j_call: TRBJ2-3; cdr3_nt: TGTGCCGGCAGCAATAGCGGGGAAAGCACAGATACGCAGTATTTT; cdr3_aa: CAGSNSGESTDTQYF
v_call: TRBV7-9; clone_size: many; d_call: -; j_call: TRBJ2-7; cdr3_nt: TGTGCCAGCAGTTCAACCTCAGGGATGGGGTTATACGAGCAGTACTTC; cdr3_aa: CASSSTSGMGLYEQYF
v_call: TRBV25-1; clone_size: many; d_call: -; j_call: TRBJ1-2; cdr3_nt: TGTGCCAGCAGTGGGAGTATAGGCTACACCTTC; cdr3_aa: CASSGSIGYTF
v_call: TRBV5-4; clone_size: -; d_call: TRBD2; j_call: TRBJ2-7; cdr3_nt: TGTGCCAACAGCGGGGAACCAGGAGACTACGAGCAGTACTTC; cdr3_aa: CANSGEPGDYEQYF
v_call: TRBV9; clone_size: many; d_call: TRBD1; j_call: TRBJ2-3; cdr3_nt: TGTGCCAGCAGCCCCTCGACAGGGGGCTTACATACGCAGTATTTT; cdr3_aa: CASSPSTGGLHTQYF
v_call: TRBV15; clone_size: many; d_call: -; j_call: TRBJ2-4; cdr3_nt: TGTGCCACCAGCACAAAGGACAGTTTAGTCAAAAACATTCAGTACTTC; cdr3_aa: CATSTKDSLVKNIQYF
v_call: TRBV12-3/TRBV12-4; clone_size: few; d_call: TRBD2; j_call: TRBJ2-3; cdr3_nt: TGTGCCAGCAGCACCGGGAGGAGGGATACGCAGTATTTT; cdr3_aa: CASSTGRRDTQYF
v_call: TRBV14; clone_size: many; d_call: -; j_call: TRBJ2-7; cdr3_nt: TGTGCCAGCAGCCAAGAAACCAGGGAAAGGGGGCAGTACTTC; cdr3_aa: CASSQETRERGQYF
v_call: TRBV6-1; clone_size: -; d_call: TRBD2; j_call: TRBJ2-7; cdr3_nt: TGTGCCAGCAGCTCAAGCGCGGGAGAGAGGTACGAGCAGTACTTC; cdr3_aa: CASSSSAGERYEQYF
v_call: TRBV20-1; clone_size: -; d_call: TRBD1; j_call: TRBJ1-5; cdr3_nt: TGCAGTGCTGGACAGGGGGCCTATAGCAATCAGCCCCAGCATTTT; cdr3_aa: CSAGQGAYSNQPQHF
v_call: TRBV21-1; clone_size: few; d_call: -; j_call: TRBJ1-5; cdr3_nt: TGTGCCAGCACCCGGACAGTTCGCAATCAGCCCCAGCATTTT; cdr3_aa: CASTRTVRNQPQHF
v_call: TRBV7-8; clone_size: few; d_call: TRBD1; j_call: TRBJ1-5; cdr3_nt: TGTGCCAGCAGTTCGGACAGGGCCGGCGGTCAGCCCCAGCATTTT; cdr3_aa: CASSSDRAGGQPQHF
v_call: TRBV7-2; clone_size: many; d_call: -; j_call: TRBJ2-5; cdr3_nt: TGTGCCATCCGTATGGGCGCAGAGACCCAGTACTTC; cdr3_aa: CAIRMGAETQYF
v_call: TRBV12-3/TRBV12-4; clone_size: many; d_call: TRBD2; j_call: TRBJ2-1; cdr3_nt: TGTGCCAGCATGGTCGGACTAGCGGGGACGAATGAGCAGTTCTTC; cdr3_aa: CASMVGLAGTNEQFF
v_call: TRBV27; clone_size: -; d_call: -; j_call: TRBJ1-1; cdr3_nt: TGTGCCAGCAGTTTAAATGCAGGGGTGGGCACTGAAGCTTTCTTT; cdr3_aa: CASSLNAGVGTEAFF
v_call: TRBV12-3/TRBV12-4; clone_size: many; d_call: TRBD2; j_call: TRBJ2-5; cdr3_nt: TGTGCCAGCAGGCAGACCGGGACTACACAAGAGACCCAGTACTTC; cdr3_aa: CASRQTGTTQETQYF
v_call: TRBV11-2; clone_size: -; d_call: -; j_call: TRBJ2-5; cdr3_nt: TGTGCCAGCAGCTTATTAACTAGTTATCCGTACTTC; cdr3_aa: CASSLLTSYPYF
v_call: TRBV12-3/TRBV12-4; clone_size: -; d_call: TRBD1; j_call: TRBJ1-1; cdr3_nt: TGTGCCAGCAGTCGGCACAGGGGCACTGAAGCTTTCTTT; cdr3_aa: CASSRHRGTEAFF
v_call: TRBV5-1; clone_size: many; d_call: -; j_call: TRBJ1-5; cdr3_nt: TGCGCCAGCAGCCCAGAAGGTACTCAGCCCCAGCATTTT; cdr3_aa: CASSPEGTQPQHF
v_call: TRBV12-3/TRBV12-4; clone_size: many; d_call: TRBD2; j_call: TRBJ2-5; cdr3_nt: TGTGCCAGCAGTTGGGGGACTAGCGGGGGGGCACCGGAGACCCAGTACTTC; cdr3_aa: CASSWGTSGGAPETQYF
v_call: TRBV7-7; clone_size: many; d_call: TRBD2; j_call: TRBJ2-5; cdr3_nt: TGTGCTAGCAGCTTAGCACTAGCGGGGGAGACCCAGTACTTC; cdr3_aa: CASSLALAGETQYF
v_call: TRBV6-1; clone_size: few; d_call: -; j_call: TRBJ2-3; cdr3_nt: TGTGCCAGCAGTGCCATCCCCGGGACGGGTCTAGGGGCAGATACGCAGTATTTT; cdr3_aa: CASSAIPGTGLGADTQYF
v_call: TRBV19; clone_size: -; d_call: -; j_call: TRBJ2-1; cdr3_nt: TGTGCCAGTCGAATCTACAATGAGCAGTTCTTC; cdr3_aa: CASRIYNEQFF
v_call: TRBV5-1; clone_size: -; d_call: TRBD2; j_call: TRBJ2-3; cdr3_nt: TGCGCCAGCAGTCGCGGGGGGGCCGGTCTTACAGATATGCAGTATTTT; cdr3_aa: CASSRGGAGLTDMQYF
v_call: TRBV6-1; clone_size: -; d_call: -; j_call: TRBJ2-3; cdr3_nt: TGTGCCAGCAGCAACCGAGCTGGGGGCAGCACAGATACGCAGTATTTT; cdr3_aa: CASSNRAGGSTDTQYF
v_call: TRBV5-6; clone_size: -; d_call: -; j_call: TRBJ1-5; cdr3_nt: TGTGCCAGCAGCTCGACCAAGGGGCGCAATCAGCCCCAGCATTTT; cdr3_aa: CASSSTKGRNQPQHF
v_call: TRBV7-7; clone_size: -; d_call: TRBD1; j_call: TRBJ2-1; cdr3_nt: TGTGCTAGCAGCCCGGACAGGGGCTACAGTGAGCAGTTCTTC; cdr3_aa: CASSPDRGYSEQFF
v_call: TRBV7-2; clone_size: -; d_call: TRBD2; j_call: TRBJ2-5; cdr3_nt: TGTGCCAGCAGCTTAAAGCCGGAGGGACTAGCGGGAGTATCTGGAGAGACCCAGTACTTC; cdr3_aa: CASSLKPEGLAGVSGETQYF
v_call: TRBV20-1; clone_size: -; d_call: -; j_call: TRBJ2-7; cdr3_nt: TGCAGTGTAAGGGCCTACGAGCAGTACTTC; cdr3_aa: CSVRAYEQYF